This T cell receptor beta chain was sequenced for a study of blood T cell repertoires in COVID-19. Whole-study context: Collection of acute and convalescent COVID-19 samples took place in the United States, Italy and Spain. Nucleic acid was either cDNA or gDNA, and it came from T cells, B-cell-depleted T cells, or PBMCs.

Authors' data handling: Amplification with reference gene primers provided the estimates of nucleated cell counts. This table comes from immunoSEQ multiplex PCR, and its TCRdb copy is limited to in-frame clones, with some not included. V and J calls and clone size are given by that table; D and trimming were obtained from the DNA. The sample records over 100,000 clones, about 85% being singletons. V lost 5 bases and J lost 4; bases outside the gene matches: 7. CDR1 and CDR2 (germline): SEHNR, FQNEAQ (reference sequence). The CDR3 contains 14 residues. The chain combines TRBV7-9 with TRBJ2-5; 7 bases agree with TRBD1. This receptor was obtained from a man in his forties or fifties with acute or convalescent COVID-19. Specimen: peripheral blood. In DNA, the CDR3 is TGTGCCAGCAGCCGTACAGGGGTGGTAGAGACCCAGTACTTC. It encodes CASSRTGVVETQYF.